These 27 T cell receptor beta chains originate from one sample sequenced in a study of PD-1 blockade in mismatch repair-deficient tumors. The method was immunoSEQ multiplex PCR; TCRdb's version includes in-frame clones alone and lacks a portion of them. The sample includes around 110,000 clones, approximately 80% seen only once; the top ten take 4% to 5%. The specimen comprised peripheral blood, sampled 60 weeks after starting pembrolizumab. The receptors shown here come from an adult with mismatch repair-deficient cancer.

The chain's CDR3 is CASSLVWYEQYF. CDR3 DNA: TGCGCCAGCAGCTTGGTGTGGTACGAGCAGTACTTC. The chain couples TRBV5-1 to TRBJ2-7; D is uncertain. The V gene lost 0 bases and the J gene lost 4 bases, with 5 bases spanning the gap. The V gene's germline CDR1 is SGHRS and CDR2 YFSETQ. The CDR3 spans 12 residues.

This chain uses TRBV10-3 with TRBJ2-1; 15 bases match TRBD2. Germline CDR1 is ENHRY and CDR2 is SYGVKD. V lost 8 bases to trimming and J lost 2 bases; unmatched junction nucleotides: 7. This CDR3 has 17 residues. The chain's CDR3 is CAIARTSGRVAYNEQFF. The DNA of the CDR3 is TGTGCCATCGCGAGGACTAGCGGGAGGGTTGCCTACAATGAGCAGTTCTTC.

The rearrangement links TRBV5-1 to TRBJ1-5; the D gene is possibly TRBD1 (5 bases). This CDR3 spans 14 amino acids. V gave up 0 bases and J gave up 2 bases, with 6 bases separating them. Germline CDR1 and CDR2: SGHRS and YFSETQ. The CDR3 spells CASSLVGGNQPQHF. The DNA of the CDR3 is TGCGCCAGCAGCTTGGTAGGGGGCAATCAGCCCCAGCATTTT.

The V gene is TRBV5-1, the J gene TRBJ1-2, with a tentative D call TRBD1 (5 bases). This CDR3 comprises 13 residues. V lost 0 bases to trimming and J lost 6 bases, with 9 bases between them. CDR1 and CDR2 from the germline V gene are SGHRS and YFSETQ. The CDR3 coding sequence is TGCGCCAGCAGCTTGGGGGGCAGAGATGGCTACACCTTC. This encodes CASSLGGRDGYTF.

This rearrangement joins TRBV7-9 to TRBJ1-1, with no clear D. CDR3 length equals 11 residues. Looked up from germline, CDR1 is SEHNR and CDR2 is FQNEAQ (reference sequence). Trimming took 8 bases from V and 3 from J, leaving 7 bases between them. The CDR3 bases are TGTGCCAGCTGCCTCGACACTGAAGCTTTCTTT. It translates to CASCLDTEAFF.

This clone showed up just once. CDR3 residues: CASSDPRTGLNEKLFF. In DNA, the CDR3 is TGTGCCAGCAGCGATCCCAGGACAGGGCTTAATGAAAAACTGTTTTTT. The rearrangement links TRBV7-9 to TRBJ1-4, with 8 bases fitting TRBD1. This CDR3 has 16 amino acids. The junction had 9 bases not matched to a gene; V was cut back by 5 bases and J by 4 bases. The germline V gene has CDR1 SEHNR and CDR2 FQNEAQ (reference sequence).

The chain employs TRBV27 and TRBJ2-1; TRBD1 aligns across 8 bases. V shed 7 bases and J 6 bases; nucleotides not matched to a gene: 5. The CDR3 spans 13 residues. The germline V gene encodes CDR1 MNHEY and CDR2 SMNVEV (reference sequence). In nucleotides, the CDR3 is TGTGCCAGCATCAGAACAGGGGGCAATGAGCAGTTCTTC. Protein sequence: CASIRTGGNEQFF.

This clone has just one count. The rearrangement links TRBV5-5 to TRBJ1-2, with 8 bases matching TRBD1. V lost 0 bases and J lost 5; bases outside the gene matches: 3. The germline V gene encodes CDR1 SGHKS and CDR2 YYEKEE (reference sequence). CDR3 size: 14 residues. The CDR3 DNA reads TGTGCCAGCAGCTTGGACAGGGGGGCTTATGGCTACACCTTC. It encodes CASSLDRGAYGYTF.

This rearrangement joins TRBV4-1 to TRBJ2-1, with TRBD2 identical over 7 bases. The germline V gene has CDR1 MGHRA and CDR2 YSYEKL. This CDR3 has 15 residues. The ends lost 4 bases at V and 9 bases at J; junction bases unmatched: 12. CDR3 nucleotide sequence: TGCGCCAGCAGCCTTCTGGGACTACAAGGTCTTGAGCAGTTCTTC. Translating it yields CASSLLGLQGLEQFF.

The V gene is TRBV25-1, the J gene TRBJ2-7; unclear D gene. The CDR3 is made up of 14 amino acids. V lost 2 bases and J 2 bases, leaving 10 bases between the germline ends. CDR1 is MGHDK and CDR2 is SYGVNS in the germline V gene. In nucleotides, the CDR3 is TGTGCCAGCAGTGAAATGTACAGTCCCTACGAGCAGTACTTC. This gives the protein CASSEMYSPYEQYF.

The genes are TRBV6-6 and TRBJ1-2; 9 bases agree with TRBD1. The CDR3 runs 14 residues. V lost 2 bases, J lost 8 bases, and 6 bases stayed unmatched. Looked up from germline, CDR1 is MNHNY and CDR2 is SVGAGI (reference sequence). For the CDR3, the DNA is TGTGCCAGCAGTTACCCACAGGGGGCCCAGGGCTACACCTTC. Its protein is CASSYPQGAQGYTF.

The chain has TRBV2 and TRBJ2-7; D is unresolved. Germline V lookup: CDR1 SNHLY, CDR2 FYNNEI. CDR3 length: 14 amino acids. V lost 2 bases to trimming and J lost 0 bases, with 8 bases between them. In DNA form, the CDR3 reads TGTGCCAGCAGTGAAACGGTTAGCTCCTACGAGCAGTACTTC. It codes for CASSETVSSYEQYF.

This CDR3 is CASSSRQGDYGYTF. CDR3 nucleotide sequence: TGTGCCAGCAGCTCAAGACAGGGGGACTATGGCTACACCTTC. The chain couples TRBV7-6 to TRBJ1-2; 9 bases are a match to TRBD1. Germline V gene data show CDR1 as SGHVS and CDR2 as FNYEAQ. The CDR3 is 14 residues long. The V segment lost 4 bases and the J segment 3 bases; nucleotides outside the gene matches: 3.

The sample holds a few counts of this clone. The chain couples TRBV5-1 to TRBJ1-2; unclear D gene. Trimming shortened V by 4 bases and J by 6 bases, and 4 bases separated the two germline ends. The length of the CDR3 is 10 residues. Germline CDR1 reads SGHRS; CDR2 reads YFSETQ. CDR3 residues: CASSQDGYTF. For the CDR3, the DNA is TGCGCCAGCAGCCAGGATGGCTACACCTTC.

The chain joins TRBV7-9 to TRBJ1-1, with TRBD1 matching 7 bases. Germline V gene lookup returns CDR1 SEHNR and CDR2 FQNEAQ (reference sequence). Trimming at V came to 5 bases and at J to 5 bases, leaving 8 bases not matched to a gene. This CDR3 region has 14 residues. The CDR3 loop reads CASSRGTARTEAFF. The CDR3 bases are TGTGCCAGCAGCCGCGGGACAGCGAGAACTGAAGCTTTCTTT. The variable domain in full, completed from reference TRBV7-9 and TRBJ1-1, reads DTGVSQNPRHKITKRGQNVTFRCDPISEHNRLYWYRQTLGQGPEFLTYFQNEAQLEKSRLLSDRFSAERPKGSFSTLEIQRTEQGDSAMYLCASSRGTARTEAFFGQGTRLTVV.

The V and J genes are TRBV5-1 and TRBJ2-6; D is possibly TRBD2 (5 bases). Trimming removed 2 bases at V and 0 bases at J, with 15 bases between. The CDR3 length is 18 residues. Germline V gene lookup returns CDR1 SGHRS and CDR2 YFSETQ. The CDR3 DNA reads TGCGCCAGCAGCTTAATTATCCGGGAAAGCTCTGGGGCCAACGTCCTGACTTTC. The encoded protein is CASSLIIRESSGANVLTF.

The J gene is TRBJ2-3, the V gene TRBV30, with a tentative D call TRBD2 (5 bases). Trimming stripped 0 bases from V and 1 base from J, with 11 bases between. This CDR3 is 15 amino acids long. The germline V gene has CDR1 GTSNPN and CDR2 SVGIG (reference sequence). CDR3 sequence: CAWSVGGLGTDTQYF. DNA for the CDR3: TGTGCCTGGAGTGTAGGCGGACTCGGCACAGATACGCAGTATTTT.

The chain's CDR3 is CASSQAITRNTEAFF. DNA for the CDR3: TGCGCCAGCAGCCAAGCTATCACCCGGAACACTGAAGCTTTCTTT. V gene TRBV4-3 combines with J gene TRBJ1-1; D not certain. Germline V gene data show CDR1 as LGHNA and CDR2 as YSLEER. The V end lost 1 base, the J end lost 1 base, and 10 bases lay between the germline ends. CDR3 size: 15 residues.

The CDR3, as DNA: TGCAGTGCTAGAGAGGGGGGCACCATATATTTT. It encodes CSAREGGTIYF. The rearrangement uses TRBV20-1 and TRBJ1-3; possible D gene TRBD1, 5 bases. The V and J ends lost 0 bases and 9 bases respectively, with 6 bases between them. Germline V CDR1 and CDR2: DFQATT, SNEGSKA (reference sequence). The CDR3 is 11 residues long.

The V call is TRBV5-1, the J call TRBJ2-7; 7 bases align to TRBD1. The CDR3 loop spans 15 amino acids. The V and J ends lost 4 bases and 2 bases, in that order; junction bases with no gene match: 9. Germline V gene sequence: CDR1 SGHRS, CDR2 YFSETQ. In DNA, the CDR3 is TGCGCCAGCAGCCTGGACGGGACAGTAGCCTACGAGCAGTACTTC. The encoded protein is CASSLDGTVAYEQYF.

The chain employs TRBV5-1 and TRBJ1-3; no definite D call. In germline, CDR1 is SGHRS, CDR2 YFSETQ. The CDR3 is 16 residues long. V was pared by 1 base and J by 0 bases, with 11 bases between. CDR3 sequence: CASSLMAGNSGNTIYF. The CDR3 DNA sequence: TGCGCCAGCAGCTTGATGGCCGGTAACTCTGGAAACACCATATATTTT.

This clone was recorded only once. At one boundary the junction diverges from the germline segment, which might be a read error. This sequence joins TRBV20-1 and TRBJ2-4; 8 bases match TRBD2. The V gene's germline CDR1 is DFQATT and CDR2 SNEGSKA (reference sequence). The CDR3 extends over 11 amino acids. The CDR3 reads CSARDKAGVGF. CDR3 nucleotides: TGCAGTGCTAGAGATAAAGCGGGAGTGGGTTTC.

The chain has TRBV7-9 and TRBJ1-1; D might be TRBD1 (5 bases). The germline V gene has CDR1 SEHNR and CDR2 FQNEAQ (reference sequence). The ends were cut back, 6 bases at V and 1 base at J, with 12 bases in the middle. The CDR3 sequence is 14 residues long. CDR3 sequence reads: CASRLDRENTEAFF. CDR3 coding DNA: TGTGCCAGCAGGCTCGACAGAGAGAACACTGAAGCTTTCTTT.

The DNA of the CDR3 is TGCGCCAGCAGCCCCTCCGGACAGGGATTTGGTGGCTACACCTTC. It specifies CASSPSGQGFGGYTF. V is TRBV5-1 and J is TRBJ1-2, with 8 nucleotides matching TRBD1. The germline CDR1 and CDR2 sequences are SGHRS and YFSETQ. The V and J ends lost 4 bases and 7 bases, in that order; junction bases with no gene match: 12. The CDR3 is 15 amino acids.

This clone appeared once. The V and J genes are TRBV11-3 and TRBJ2-5; D gene uncertain. Per germline, CDR1 SGHNT and CDR2 YENEEA. This CDR3 spans 14 amino acids. Between the trimmed V and J ends, which lost 2 bases and 2 bases, there was a span of 9 bases. The CDR3 protein is CASSLFKSQETQYF. CDR3 in DNA: TGTGCCAGCAGCTTATTTAAATCGCAAGAGACCCAGTACTTC.

This chain connects TRBV9 to TRBJ1-3, with D uncertain. V lost 3 bases and J lost 4, with 11 bases in between. Germline values: CDR1 SGDLS, CDR2 YYNGEE. The CDR3 extends over 14 amino acids. The CDR3 DNA reads as TGTGCCAGCAGCGCATCGCCGGACGGAAACACCATATATTTT. Protein product: CASSASPDGNTIYF.

This clone was recorded a few times. The chain recombines TRBV6-5 with TRBJ2-2, with 7 bases fitting TRBD1. The CDR3 spans 14 residues. The germline V gene encodes CDR1 MNHEY and CDR2 SVGAGI. V lost 5 bases to trimming and J lost 2 bases; unmatched junction nucleotides: 2. CDR3 sequence (DNA): TGTGCCAGCAGTGGACAGGCTAACACCGGGGAGCTGTTTTTT. It yields the protein CASSGQANTGELFF.